This T cell receptor (beta chain) was captured by sequencing in a study of blood T cell repertoires in COVID-19. TCRdb's copy holds only in-frame clones and misses some; the assay was immunoSEQ multiplex PCR. Among approximately 200,000 clones listed, roughly 85% were seen once. The CDR3 has 15 residues. Trimming shortened V by 5 bases and J by 2 bases, and 13 bases separated the two germline ends. CDR1 and CDR2 (germline): MNHEY, SVGAGI. Specimen: peripheral blood. The chain employs TRBV6-5 and TRBJ1-5; D remains unclear. The receptor's source is a man aged 50-60 years who had recovered from COVID-19. CDR3 protein: CASSPGIGGNQPQHF. The CDR3 DNA follows: TGTGCCAGCAGTCCCGGCATCGGGGGCAATCAGCCCCAGCATTTT.